The 17 T cell receptor beta chains below all came from one sample that was sequenced in a study of CXCR3-negative and CXCR3-positive naive CD8 T cells. UMI-tagged TRB cDNA libraries were built via 5' RACE. TCRdb reprocessed the 5' RACE reads, keeping one entry per CDR3 protein, no DNA. Its table records around 52,000 distinct CDR3 sequences. The sample consisted of memory CD8+ T cells from blood. The origin of the receptors is a human donor in good health. Some clones in this sample may be carry-over from other donors' samples.

The V call is TRBV6-1, the J call TRBJ2-2; there is no DNA to check the TCRdb D call of TRBD1. The germline V gene encodes CDR1 MNHNS and CDR2 SASEGT. This CDR3 contains 14 residues. CDR3 in amino acids: CASRPGDHTGELFF.

The chain carries TRBV29-1 and TRBJ2-1; TCRdb picks TRBD1, but there is no DNA to check that call. In germline, CDR1 is SQVTM, CDR2 ANQGSEA. The CDR3 has 12 amino acids. This chain's CDR3 is CSAPVGGDEQFF.

The rearrangement joins TRBV5-1 to TRBJ1-2; the D call of TRBD1 rests on TCRdb alone, since no DNA is present to check it. Germline CDR1 is SGHRS and CDR2 is YFSETQ. The CDR3 runs to 16 residues. The CDR3: CASRRSGQGAPGGYTF.

The chain combines TRBV7-2 with TRBJ2-7; TCRdb gives TRBD1 as the D gene, but with no DNA this cannot be confirmed. Per the germline V gene, CDR1 is SGHTA and CDR2 is FQGNSA. The CDR3 extends over 14 amino acids. CDR3 residues: CASSLWTGGNEQYF.

J is TRBJ2-1 and V is TRBV15; TCRdb's D gene call, TRBD2, goes unchecked for lack of DNA. Germline V gene sequence: CDR1 LNHNV, CDR2 YYDKDF (reference sequence). The CDR3 contains 16 residues. CDR3 amino acids: CATSRDMGGSYNEQFF.

The CDR3 region is CSVVMARSTDTQYF. V usage is TRBV29-1 and J usage is TRBJ2-3. CDR3 length: 14 amino acids. Germline V CDR1 and CDR2: SQVTM, ANQGSEA.

The chain recombines TRBV6-5 with TRBJ1-5; the D call of TRBD1 rests on TCRdb alone, since no DNA is present to check it. The CDR3 has 15 amino acids. Germline values: CDR1 MNHEY, CDR2 SVGAGI. The CDR3 here is CASSYPDRRNQPQHF.

The chain combines TRBV4-1 with TRBJ1-1; TCRdb reports TRBD1, a call that lacks DNA to check it against. Germline CDR1 is MGHRA and CDR2 is YSYEKL. This CDR3 has 18 residues. CDR3 residues: CASSHLPGQGALNTEAFF.

CDR3 loop: CASSQDRSGGIGYEQYF. The V and J genes are TRBV4-3 and TRBJ2-7; lacking DNA, the TRBD2 call made by TCRdb goes unchecked. Germline CDR1 reads LGHNA; CDR2 reads YSLEER. The CDR3 extends over 17 amino acids.

The CDR3 reads CSVEIVNDNEQFF. The chain employs TRBV29-1 and TRBJ2-1. Looked up from germline, CDR1 is SQVTM and CDR2 is ANQGSEA. The CDR3 is made up of 13 amino acids.

This rearrangement joins TRBV29-1 to TRBJ1-2; the TCRdb D gene call, TRBD1, has no DNA to confirm it. Germline V gives CDR1 SQVTM, CDR2 ANQGSEA. CDR3 size: 13 residues. The CDR3 loop is CSVMGGSNYGYTF. The full variable domain, with the rest looked up from reference TRBV29-1 and TRBJ1-2, is SAVISQKPSRDICQRGTSLTIQCQVDSQVTMMFWYRQQPGQSLTLIATANQGSEATYESGFVIDKFPISRPNLTFSTLTVSNMSPEDSSIYLCSVMGGSNYGYTFGSGTRLTVV.

The chain recombines TRBV27 with TRBJ2-3; TCRdb proposes TRBD2, but this gene call is untestable without DNA. Germline-derived CDR1 and CDR2 are MNHEY and SMNVEV (reference sequence). CDR3 length equals 14 residues. The CDR3 loop is CASSLGPGGDTQYF.

The rearrangement uses TRBV29-1 and TRBJ2-7; TCRdb picks TRBD2, but there is no DNA to check that call. CDR3 length: 14 residues. CDR1 and CDR2 (germline): SQVTM, ANQGSEA. Here the CDR3 reads CSAAEGGTSFEQYF.

The rearrangement joins TRBV12-3 or TRBV12-4 to TRBJ2-2; TCRdb's D call of TRBD2 is untestable without DNA. The CDR3 runs to 15 residues. CDR3 sequence reads: CASSSPGLSTGELFF.

V is TRBV12-3 or TRBV12-4 and J is TRBJ2-7; TCRdb calls TRBD1, which cannot be checked without DNA. The CDR3 has 12 amino acids. The CDR3 loop reads CASSMDTYEQYF.

This sequence joins TRBV28 and TRBJ2-7; without DNA, the TCRdb call of TRBD1 cannot be checked. The length of the CDR3 is 13 residues. The germline V gene has CDR1 MDHEN and CDR2 SYDVKM. This chain's CDR3 is CASSLDQGYEQYF.

The J gene is TRBJ2-3, the V gene TRBV15. The CDR3 has 15 amino acids. Germline CDR1 LNHNV, CDR2 YYDKDF (reference sequence). The CDR3: CATKEDSRPTDTQYF.